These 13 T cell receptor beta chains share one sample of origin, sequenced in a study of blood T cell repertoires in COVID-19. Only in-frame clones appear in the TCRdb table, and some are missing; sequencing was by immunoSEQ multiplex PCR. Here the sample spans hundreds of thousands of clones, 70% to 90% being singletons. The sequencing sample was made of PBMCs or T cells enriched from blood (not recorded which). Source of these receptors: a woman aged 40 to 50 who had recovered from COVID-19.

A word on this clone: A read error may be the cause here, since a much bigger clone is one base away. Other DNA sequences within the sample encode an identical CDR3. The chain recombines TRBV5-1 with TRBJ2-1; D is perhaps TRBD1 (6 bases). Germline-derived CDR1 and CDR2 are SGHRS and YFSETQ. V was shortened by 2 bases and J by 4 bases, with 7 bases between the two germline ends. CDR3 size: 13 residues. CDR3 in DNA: TGCGCCAGCAGCTTTACAGGGTACAATGAGCAGTTCTTC. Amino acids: CASSFTGYNEQFF.

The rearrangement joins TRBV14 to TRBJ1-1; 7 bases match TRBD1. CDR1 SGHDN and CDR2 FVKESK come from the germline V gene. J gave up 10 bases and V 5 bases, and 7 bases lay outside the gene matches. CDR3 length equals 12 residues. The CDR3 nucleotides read TGTGCCAGCAGCTTAAGACAGGGAGGAGCTTTCTTT. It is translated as CASSLRQGGAFF.

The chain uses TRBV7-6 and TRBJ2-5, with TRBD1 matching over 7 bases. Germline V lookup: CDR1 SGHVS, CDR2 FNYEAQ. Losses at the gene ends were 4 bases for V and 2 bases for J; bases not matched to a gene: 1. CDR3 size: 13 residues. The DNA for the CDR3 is TGTGCCAGCAGCTGGACAGGTCAAGAGACCCAGTACTTC. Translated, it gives CASSWTGQETQYF.

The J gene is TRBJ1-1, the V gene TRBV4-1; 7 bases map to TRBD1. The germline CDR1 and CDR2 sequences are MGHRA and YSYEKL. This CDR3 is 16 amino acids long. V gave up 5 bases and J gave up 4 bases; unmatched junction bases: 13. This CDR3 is CASSRQGGRRGTEAFF. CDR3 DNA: TGCGCCAGCAGCAGACAGGGCGGACGGCGTGGCACTGAAGCTTTCTTT.

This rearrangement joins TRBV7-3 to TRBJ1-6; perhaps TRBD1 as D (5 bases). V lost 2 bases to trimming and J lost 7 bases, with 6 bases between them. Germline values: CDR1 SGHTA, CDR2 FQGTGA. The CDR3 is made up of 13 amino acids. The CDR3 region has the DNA TGTGCCAGCAGCTTAGACAGAAATTCACCCCTCCACTTT. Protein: CASSLDRNSPLHF.

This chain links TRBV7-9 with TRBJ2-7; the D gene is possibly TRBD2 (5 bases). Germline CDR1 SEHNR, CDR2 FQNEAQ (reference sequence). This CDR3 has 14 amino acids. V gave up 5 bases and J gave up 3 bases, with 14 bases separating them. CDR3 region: CASSIQEVRYEQYF. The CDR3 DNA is TGTGCCAGCAGCATCCAGGAGGTGCGCTACGAGCAGTACTTC. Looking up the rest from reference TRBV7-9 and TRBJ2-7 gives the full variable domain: DTGVSQNPRHKITKRGQNVTFRCDPISEHNRLYWYRQTLGQGPEFLTYFQNEAQLEKSRLLSDRFSAERPKGSFSTLEIQRTEQGDSAMYLCASSIQEVRYEQYFGPGTRLTVT.

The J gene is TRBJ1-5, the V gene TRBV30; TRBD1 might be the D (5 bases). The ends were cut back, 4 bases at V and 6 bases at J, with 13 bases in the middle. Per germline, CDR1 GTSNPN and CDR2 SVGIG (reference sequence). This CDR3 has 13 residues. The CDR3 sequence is CAWTMGGGQPQHF. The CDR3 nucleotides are TGTGCCTGGACTATGGGGGGAGGTCAGCCCCAGCATTTT.

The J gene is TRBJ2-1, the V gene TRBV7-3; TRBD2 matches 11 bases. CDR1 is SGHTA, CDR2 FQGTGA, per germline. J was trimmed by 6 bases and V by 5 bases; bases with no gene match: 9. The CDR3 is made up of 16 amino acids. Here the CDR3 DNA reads TGTGCCAGCAGCCTCCCACTAGCGGGAGAAATCAATGAGCAGTTCTTC. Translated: CASSLPLAGEINEQFF. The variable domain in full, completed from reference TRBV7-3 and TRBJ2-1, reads GAGVSQTPSNKVTEKGKYVELRCDPISGHTALYWYRQSLGQGPEFLIYFQGTGAADDSGLPNDRFFAVRPEGSVSTLKIQRTERGDSAVYLCASSLPLAGEINEQFFGPGTRLTVL.

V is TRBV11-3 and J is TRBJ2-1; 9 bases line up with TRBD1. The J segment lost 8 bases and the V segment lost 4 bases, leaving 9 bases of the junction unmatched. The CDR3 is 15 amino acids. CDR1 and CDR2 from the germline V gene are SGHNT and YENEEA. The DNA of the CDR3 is TGTGCCAGCAGCTGGGCGGGACAGGGTATCGATGAGCAGTTCTTC. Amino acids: CASSWAGQGIDEQFF. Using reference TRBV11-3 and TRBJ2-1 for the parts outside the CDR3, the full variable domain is EAGVVQSPRYKIIEKKQPVAFWCNPISGHNTLYWYLQNLGQGPELLIRYENEEAVDDSQLPKDRFSAERLKGVDSTLKIQPAELGDSAVYLCASSWAGQGIDEQFFGPGTRLTVL.

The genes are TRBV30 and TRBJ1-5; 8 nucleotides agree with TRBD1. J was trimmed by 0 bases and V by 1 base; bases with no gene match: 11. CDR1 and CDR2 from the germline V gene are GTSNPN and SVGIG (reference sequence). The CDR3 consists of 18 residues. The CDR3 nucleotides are TGTGCCTGGAGTGCGGGACAGGTCAAGTCTATTAGCAATCAGCCCCAGCATTTT. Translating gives CAWSAGQVKSISNQPQHF.

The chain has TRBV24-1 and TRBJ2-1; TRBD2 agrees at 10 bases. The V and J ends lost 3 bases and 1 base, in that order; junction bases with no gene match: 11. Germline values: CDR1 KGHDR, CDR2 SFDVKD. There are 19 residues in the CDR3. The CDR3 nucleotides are TGTGCCACCAGTGATCGTTCCCTTAGCGGGAGGCTTTCCTACAATGAGCAGTTCTTC. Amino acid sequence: CATSDRSLSGRLSYNEQFF.

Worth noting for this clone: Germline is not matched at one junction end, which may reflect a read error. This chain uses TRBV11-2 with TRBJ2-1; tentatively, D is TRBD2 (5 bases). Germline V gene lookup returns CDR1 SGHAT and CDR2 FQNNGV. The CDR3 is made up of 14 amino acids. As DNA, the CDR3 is TGTGCCAGCGGCTTGCTAGCCCCCTACAATGAGCAGTTCTTC. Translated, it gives CASGLLAPYNEQFF.

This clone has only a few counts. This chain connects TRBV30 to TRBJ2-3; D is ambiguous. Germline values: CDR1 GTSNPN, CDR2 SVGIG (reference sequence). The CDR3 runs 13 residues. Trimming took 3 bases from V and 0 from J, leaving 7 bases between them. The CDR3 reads CAWSALSTDTQYF. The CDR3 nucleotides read TGTGCCTGGAGCGCCCTAAGCACAGATACGCAGTATTTT.